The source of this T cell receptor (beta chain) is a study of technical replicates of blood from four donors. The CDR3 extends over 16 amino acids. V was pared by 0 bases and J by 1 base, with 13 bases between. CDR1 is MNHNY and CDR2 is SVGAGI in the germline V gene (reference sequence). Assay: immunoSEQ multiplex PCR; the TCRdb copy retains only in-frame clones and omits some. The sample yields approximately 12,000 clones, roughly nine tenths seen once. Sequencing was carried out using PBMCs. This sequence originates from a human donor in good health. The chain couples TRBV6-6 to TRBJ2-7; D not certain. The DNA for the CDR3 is TGTGCCAGCAGTTACTCGACATCGGTGGTGTCCTACGAGCAGTACTTC. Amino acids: CASSYSTSVVSYEQYF.